The present T cell receptor (beta chain) was sequenced within a study of blood T cell repertoires in COVID-19. About the study: Sources were T cells, B-cell-depleted T cells, or PBMCs; the material itself was cDNA or gDNA.

Method: immunoSEQ multiplex PCR; TCRdb's copy keeps in-frame clones and lacks some. The data contain 200,000 to 250,000 clones, approximately 88% of them singletons. V gave up 2 bases and J gave up 5 bases; unmatched junction bases: 12. The CDR3 length is 17 residues. Germline CDR1 MDHEN, CDR2 SYDVKM. Participants spanned ages about 18 to 95 years and resided in 20 to 30 US areas. Sequences were obtained from PBMCs or T cells enriched from blood (not recorded which). The J gene is TRBJ2-7, the V gene TRBV28; 10 positions agree with TRBD1. This TCR was sampled from a young woman who had been exposed to COVID-19. Here the CDR3 DNA reads TGTGCCAGCAGTTTAGACAGGGGGCTGTCAGAGGCCCACGAGCAGTACTTC. Translating gives CASSLDRGLSEAHEQYF.